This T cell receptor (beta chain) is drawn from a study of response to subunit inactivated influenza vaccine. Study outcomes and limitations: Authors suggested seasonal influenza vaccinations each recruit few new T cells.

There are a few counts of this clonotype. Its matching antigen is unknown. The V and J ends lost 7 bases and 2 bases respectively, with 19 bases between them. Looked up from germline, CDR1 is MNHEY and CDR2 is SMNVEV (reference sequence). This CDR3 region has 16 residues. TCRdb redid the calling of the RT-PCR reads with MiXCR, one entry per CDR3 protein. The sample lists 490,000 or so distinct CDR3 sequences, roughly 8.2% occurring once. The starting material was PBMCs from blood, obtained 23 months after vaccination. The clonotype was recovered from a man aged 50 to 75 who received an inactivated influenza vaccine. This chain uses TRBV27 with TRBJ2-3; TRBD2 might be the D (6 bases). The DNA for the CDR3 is TGTGCCAGCACCTCCAAGCGGGCGCCCAACACAGATACGCAGTATTTT. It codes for CASTSKRAPNTDTQYF.